These T cell receptor beta chains were read from a single sample in a study of blood T cell repertoires in COVID-19. Repertoires were generated with immunoSEQ multiplex PCR, while TCRdb's copy carries only in-frame clones and drops some. The data show roughly 120,000 clones, about nine tenths seen once. The sample taken for sequencing was peripheral blood. These receptors were collected from a human donor with active COVID-19. The donor label of this sample is uncertain. CDR3s include the opening cysteine and the closing phenylalanine or tryptophan. Fields, in order: V gene, clone size, J gene, D gene, CDR3 protein, CDR3 DNA. A D gene is named only where the DNA matches it firmly. Expanded clones are given a class, and other clones once, few, many or no size at all.

TRBV7-9	.	TRBJ2-2	.	CASSLDTPFGELFF	TGTGCCAGCAGCTTAGACACCCCTTTCGGGGAGCTGTTTTTT
TRBV5-5	.	TRBJ2-5	TRBD1	CASSLEPGGWETQYF	TGTGCCAGCAGCTTGGAGCCAGGGGGCTGGGAGACCCAGTACTTC
TRBV30	.	TRBJ2-2	TRBD1	CAWRAYGITTGSDMTGELFF	TGTGCCTGGAGAGCTTATGGGATAACGACAGGGTCTGACATGACCGGGGAGCTGTTTTTT
TRBV7-6	once	TRBJ2-1	.	CASSPFQAGIYNEQFF	TGTGCCAGCAGCCCATTCCAGGCTGGAATATACAATGAGCAGTTCTTC
TRBV6-6	.	TRBJ2-5	.	CASSYSFYQETQYF	TGTGCCAGCAGTTACTCGTTCTACCAAGAGACCCAGTACTTC
TRBV19	.	TRBJ1-1	.	CASSMGQMNTEAFF	TGTGCCAGTAGTATGGGCCAGATGAACACTGAAGCTTTCTTT
TRBV7-2	.	TRBJ2-3	TRBD2	CASSLGELAGAHTQYF	TGTGCCAGCAGCTTAGGCGAACTAGCGGGGGCCCATACGCAGTATTTT
TRBV5-1	few	TRBJ1-5	.	CASSLGGRGQPQHF	TGCGCCAGCAGCTTGGGAGGCAGGGGTCAGCCCCAGCATTTT
TRBV7-9	once	TRBJ1-1	.	CASSTRTLNTEAFF	TGTGCCAGCAGCACGAGGACATTGAACACTGAAGCTTTCTTT
TRBV10-3	few	TRBJ2-3	.	CAISEGGAMDTQYF	TGTGCCATCAGTGAGGGGGGGGCGATGGATACGCAGTATTTT
TRBV4-3	.	TRBJ2-3	TRBD2	CASSPTSGGGYTQYF	TGCGCCAGCAGCCCTACTAGCGGGGGAGGGTATACGCAGTATTTT
TRBV5-1	.	TRBJ2-3	.	CASSLQSDNTDTQYF	TGCGCCAGCAGCTTGCAGTCGGACAACACAGATACGCAGTATTTT